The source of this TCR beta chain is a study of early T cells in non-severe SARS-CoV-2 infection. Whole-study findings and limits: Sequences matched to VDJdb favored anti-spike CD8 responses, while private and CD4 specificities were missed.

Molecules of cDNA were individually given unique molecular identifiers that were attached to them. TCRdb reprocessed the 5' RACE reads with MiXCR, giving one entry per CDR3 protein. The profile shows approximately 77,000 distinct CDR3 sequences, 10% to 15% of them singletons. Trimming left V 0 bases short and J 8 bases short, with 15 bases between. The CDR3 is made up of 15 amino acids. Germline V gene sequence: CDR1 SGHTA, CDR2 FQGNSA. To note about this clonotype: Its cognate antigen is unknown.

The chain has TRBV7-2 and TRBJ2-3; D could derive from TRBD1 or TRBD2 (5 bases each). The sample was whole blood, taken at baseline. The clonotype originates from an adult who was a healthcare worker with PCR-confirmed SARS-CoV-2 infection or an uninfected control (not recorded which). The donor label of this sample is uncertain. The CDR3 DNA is TGTGCCAGCAGCTTAGCGCCTAGGGGAGCCGGTACGCAGTATTTT. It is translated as CASSLAPRGAGTQYF.